This T cell receptor (beta chain) appears in the sequencing data of a study of OX40 agonist ivuxolimab in advanced cancers. Background on the study: The study treated patients with ivuxolimab, an agonistic anti-OX40 (CD134) antibody. Cohort: approximately 79% men, mean age roughly 60, aged about 20 to 79.

Study observations and caveats: On average, a greater number of expanded clones characterised CD8+ T cells relative to CD4+.

A remark on this clone: Its matching antigen is unknown.

TCRdb's table, derived via immunoSEQ multiplex PCR, lists solely in-frame clones and lacks some. There are 44,000 or so clones in the sample; 80% occur only once, and roughly 7.3% lies in the top ten. This TCR was recovered from an adult with an advanced solid tumor such as melanoma, head and neck, liver or kidney cancer. The specimen was CD4+ or CD8+ T cells sorted from blood, collected in a trial of the OX40 agonist ivuxolimab.

The CDR3 spells CASSAGLDYEQYF. CDR3 nucleotide sequence: TGTGCCAGCAGCGCGGGACTAGACTACGAGCAGTACTTC. The rearrangement links TRBV11-2 to TRBJ2-7; 8 bases match TRBD2. CDR3 length: 13 amino acids. The V segment lost 5 bases and the J segment 3 bases; nucleotides outside the gene matches: 3. CDR1 is SGHAT and CDR2 is FQNNGV in the germline V gene.